Sequencing of this TCR beta chain was carried out in a study of blood T cell repertoires in COVID-19. Study details: Acute-phase and convalescent COVID-19 samples originated in the United States, Italy and Spain.

The method was immunoSEQ multiplex PCR; TCRdb's version includes in-frame clones alone and lacks a portion of them. This table has about 220,000 clones, 80% appearing once. The sequence came from a woman between 65 and 79 years old with acute or convalescent COVID-19. The material sequenced was peripheral blood.

The CDR3 spells CASSAGSGRENTEAFF. The CDR3 coding sequence is TGTGCCAGCAGCGCCGGTTCAGGGAGGGAAAACACTGAAGCTTTCTTT. The chain combines TRBV2 with TRBJ1-1, with D perhaps matching TRBD1 (5 bases). The CDR3 runs to 16 residues. CDR1 is SNHLY, CDR2 FYNNEI, per germline. Trimming left V 6 bases short and J 2 bases short, with 19 bases between.